This T cell receptor (beta chain) originates from a study of OX40 agonist ivuxolimab in advanced cancers. The CDR3 loop spans 13 amino acids. V shed 2 bases, J shed 6 bases, and the junction held 3 bases outside the gene matches. Germline values: CDR1 SGHTA, CDR2 FQGNSA. Assay used: immunoSEQ multiplex PCR; TCRdb lists only in-frame clones, some missing. The sample lists 70,000 to 95,000 clones, approximately 86% occurring once. This chain uses TRBV7-2 with TRBJ2-5; TRBD2 agrees at 7 bases. The origin of this receptor is an adult with an advanced solid tumor such as melanoma, head and neck, liver or kidney cancer. Sample: CD4+ or CD8+ T cells sorted from blood, taken in a trial of the OX40 agonist ivuxolimab. DNA for the CDR3: TGTGCCAGCAGCTTAAACGGGGGGAAGACCCAGTACTTC. Amino acids: CASSLNGGKTQYF.